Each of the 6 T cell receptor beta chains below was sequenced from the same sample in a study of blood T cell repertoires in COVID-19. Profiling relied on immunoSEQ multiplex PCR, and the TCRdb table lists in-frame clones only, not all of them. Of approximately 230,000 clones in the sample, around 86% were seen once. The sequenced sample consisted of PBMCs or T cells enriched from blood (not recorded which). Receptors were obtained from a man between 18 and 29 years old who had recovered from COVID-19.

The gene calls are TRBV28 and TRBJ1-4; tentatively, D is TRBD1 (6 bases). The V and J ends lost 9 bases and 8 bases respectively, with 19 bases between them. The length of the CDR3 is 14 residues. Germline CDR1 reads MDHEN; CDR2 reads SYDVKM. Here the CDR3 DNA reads TGTGCCAGTTGGGGGTCAGGGGCTGGGGAAAAACTGTTTTTT. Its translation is CASWGSGAGEKLFF.

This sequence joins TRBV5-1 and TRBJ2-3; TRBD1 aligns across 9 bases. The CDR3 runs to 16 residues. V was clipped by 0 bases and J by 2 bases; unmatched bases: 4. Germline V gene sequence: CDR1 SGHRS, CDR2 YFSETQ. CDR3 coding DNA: TGCGCCAGCAGCTTGGGGGGACAGGGATTCACAGATACGCAGTATTTT. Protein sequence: CASSLGGQGFTDTQYF.

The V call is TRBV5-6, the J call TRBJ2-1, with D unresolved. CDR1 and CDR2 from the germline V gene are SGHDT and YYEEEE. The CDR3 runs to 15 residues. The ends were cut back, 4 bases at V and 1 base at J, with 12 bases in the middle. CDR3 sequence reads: CASSPKLASYNEQFF. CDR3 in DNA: TGTGCCAGCAGCCCCAAGTTGGCATCCTACAATGAGCAGTTCTTC.

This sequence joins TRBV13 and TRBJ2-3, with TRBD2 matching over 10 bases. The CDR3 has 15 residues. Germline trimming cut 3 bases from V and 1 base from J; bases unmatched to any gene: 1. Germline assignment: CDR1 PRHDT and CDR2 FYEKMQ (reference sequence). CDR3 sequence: CASSFGTSGTDTQYF. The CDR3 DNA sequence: TGTGCCAGCAGCTTCGGGACTAGCGGCACAGATACGCAGTATTTT.

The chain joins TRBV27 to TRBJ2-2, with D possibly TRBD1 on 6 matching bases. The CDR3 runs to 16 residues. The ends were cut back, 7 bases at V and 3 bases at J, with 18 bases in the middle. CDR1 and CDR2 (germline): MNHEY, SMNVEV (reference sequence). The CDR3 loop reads CASTRAGDVYTGELFF. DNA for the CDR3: TGTGCCAGCACCCGGGCAGGGGACGTATACACCGGGGAGCTGTTTTTT.

As DNA, the CDR3 is TGCGCCAGCAGCGCACAGGGTGGCTACACCTTC. Translated: CASSAQGGYTF. The chain carries TRBV5-1 and TRBJ1-2; the D gene is possibly TRBD1 (6 bases). This CDR3 has 11 residues. The V end was cut by 4 bases, the J end by 7 bases, with 8 bases between. The germline V gene encodes CDR1 SGHRS and CDR2 YFSETQ.